The entry that follows covers one TCR beta chain sequence. The specificity of this receptor is unknown. The record has no base qualities; no much larger clone is one base away. This sample stems from a study of shared clonotypes between healthy human individuals (dated by TCRdb to between 2020 and 2021). Notes on the research overall: The cohort included three men and a couple of women between 18 and 49 years of age. For each donor, CD4 naive and CD4 memory were each run on three plates, CD8 naive on two plates, and CD8 memory on one plate. Blood TCR repertoires of roughly five healthy adults were deeply sequenced to estimate repertoire size and the extent of clonotype sharing between individuals. Libraries were prepared and TCR repertoires were sequenced by different laboratories using diverse techniques, in order to increase sequencing depth and limit assay-specific biases. Leukapheresis yielded between about 0.9 and 9 billion PBMCs per donor.

TCR CDR3 regions were amplified from genomic DNA by multiplex PCR using the deep immunoSEQ assay. Genomic DNA extracted from each cell subset was distributed evenly over all wells of several immunoSEQ 96-well plates, and each plate served as one replicate. For sorted subsets, 200 to 250 ng of genomic DNA, equivalent to 30,000 or so T cell genomes, went into each replicate PCR. Purified libraries were quantified with a Qubit 3.0 fluorometer, sized on a Bioanalyzer 2100, and re-quantified with the KAPA Library Quantification kit. Every immunoSEQ 96-well plate was sequenced on a dedicated single-read 150-cycle Illumina NextSeq 550 flow cell. In the original analysis: Because only junctional sequences without quality scores were contained in the immunoSEQ output, filtering matching that applied to full-length reads could not be performed. To assign V/J genes and CDR3, sequences were annotated using PyIR, a Python wrapper for IgBLAST v1.9, with IMGT germline references. Reads with weak V/J assignments (E-value above 1e-6), missing CDR3, stop codons, out-of-frame junctions, or ambiguous translated residues were removed. A V3J clonotype was defined by an identical inferred V gene, J gene, and CDR3 amino acid sequence. Percentage overlap between repertoires was computed as shared unique clonotypes divided by the size of the smaller repertoire. Richness of each repertoire was evaluated using RTK rarefaction, the Chao1 estimator, and Recon v2.1 estimates of unobserved clonotypes. Generation probabilities for all TCRbeta clonotypes obtained by the gDNA method from a few donors were computed using OLGA. Imported from immuneACCESS, the table was reduced by TCRdb to in-frame sequences with V and J called. These copies leave out some clones; in studies compared against another copy, an unresolved V gene accounts for under half, and the cause of the remainder is not known. V, J and clone size reflect that table, while D and trimming were determined from the DNA. Here the sample has hundreds of thousands of clones; 85% to 95% occur a single time. Of the sample, 0.11% falls within the top ten clones.

The CDR3 sequence holds 16 residues, the cysteine and phenylalanine included. CDR3 DNA is the only sequence kept; it has 48 bases, read in frame from the first base. CDR1 and CDR2 were assigned from the germline V gene (reference sequence) as SGHNT and YYREEE. The junction carries 13 bases between V and J, which are trimmed by 0 bases and 0 bases respectively. Here is what the overall study found, with its caveats: Because the study included only a small number of donors, the genetic and exposure-history diversity represented was limited. Incomplete sequencing was indicated by rarefaction of sorted-subset datasets, despite the large sequencing depth. Sampling was restricted to blood, and TCR repertoires in tissue are likely to differ from TCR repertoires in blood. Compared with non-shared clonotypes, the clonotypes found in all four sorted-subset donors had higher generation probabilities. Based on pairwise subsampling, the degree of clonotype sharing among donors was expected to be affected by sequencing depth. About 5% of naive CD4, 3.5% of naive CD8, 2.3% of memory CD4, and about 0.4% of memory CD8 clonotypes were shared across several donors. Larger estimated clonotype richness was generally found for naive subsets than for memory subsets.

CD8 naive samples were CD45RO-negative cells positively selected for CCR7, giving a CD45RA+CCR7+ population that excluded TemRA cells. Healthy HIV-negative adults with no recently reported acute infections or vaccinations were included as donors. Only Caucasian adults living in Nashville, Tennessee, USA were represented among the donors. Blood was obtained by leukapheresis, after which PBMCs were separated by Ficoll-Histopaque density gradient centrifugation and cryopreserved in liquid nitrogen vapor phase. Purity and quantity of every magnetically sorted T cell population were checked by analytical flow cytometry. Genomic DNA was isolated from every sorted fraction and measured by UV absorbance on a Nanodrop 2000c.

Recombination connected TRBV5-4 to TRBJ2-7, with TRBD2 tentatively as D gene (5 bases match). The source of this sequence is a woman aged 25 to 45 in good health. Sequencing was performed on naive CD8+ T cells sorted from blood. This specimen's cell subset or site label, interpreted: CD45RA+CCR7+. This receptor carries the CDR3 CASSLDPGKSSYEQYF. The DNA sequence is as follows: TGTGCCAGCAGCTTGGATCCGGGGAAGAGCTCCTACGAGCAGTACTTC.